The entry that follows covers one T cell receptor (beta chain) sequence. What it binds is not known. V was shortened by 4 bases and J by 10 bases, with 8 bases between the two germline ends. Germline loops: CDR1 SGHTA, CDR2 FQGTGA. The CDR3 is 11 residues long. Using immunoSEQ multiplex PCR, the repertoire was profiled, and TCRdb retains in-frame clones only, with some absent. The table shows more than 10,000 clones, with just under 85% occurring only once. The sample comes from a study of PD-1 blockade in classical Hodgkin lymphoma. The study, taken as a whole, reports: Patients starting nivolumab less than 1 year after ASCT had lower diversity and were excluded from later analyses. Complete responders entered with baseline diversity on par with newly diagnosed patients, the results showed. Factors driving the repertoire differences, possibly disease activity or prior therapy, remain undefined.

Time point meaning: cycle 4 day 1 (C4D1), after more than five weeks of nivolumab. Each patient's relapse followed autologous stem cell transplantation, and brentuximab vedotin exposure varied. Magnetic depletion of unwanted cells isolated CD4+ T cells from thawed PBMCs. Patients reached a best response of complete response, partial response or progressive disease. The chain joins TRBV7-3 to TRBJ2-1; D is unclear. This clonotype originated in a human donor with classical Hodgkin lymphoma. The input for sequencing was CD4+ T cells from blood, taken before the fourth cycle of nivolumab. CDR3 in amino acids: CASSSGSEQFF. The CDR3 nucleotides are TGTGCCAGCAGCTCAGGATCAGAGCAGTTCTTC.